One and the same sample provided the 15 T cell receptor beta chains below, sequenced in a study of control samples from healthy donors and cancer patients. The assay was immunoSEQ multiplex PCR, and TCRdb's table has in-frame clones only and misses some. Among 120,000 or so clones, around nine tenths were seen once, and the ten largest hold over 6.5%. Sequencing was done on a sample of blood. These receptors were collected from a man aged 40-49 years in good health.

J is TRBJ1-2 and V is TRBV16; D is unclear. Germline CDR1 KGHSY, CDR2 FQNENV. The CDR3 is made up of 15 amino acids. Trimming cost V 1 base and J 2 bases, with 11 bases left between them. The CDR3 DNA sequence: TGTGCCAGCAGCCAATGGTTAGGTGCCAACTATGGCTACACCTTC. Encoded protein: CASSQWLGANYGYTF.

V usage is TRBV24-1 and J usage is TRBJ2-1; TRBD2 matches 9 bases. V was clipped by 0 bases and J by 6 bases; unmatched bases: 5. Per the germline V gene, CDR1 is KGHDR and CDR2 is SFDVKD. The CDR3 is 16 residues long. CDR3 in DNA: TGTGCCACCAGTGATTTGAGCGGGGGGCCGTCCAATGAGCAGTTCTTC. Protein product: CATSDLSGGPSNEQFF.

This chain connects TRBV6-6 to TRBJ1-5, with 9 bases identical to TRBD1. The V and J ends lost 5 bases and 6 bases, in that order; junction bases with no gene match: 8. The CDR3 is 15 residues long. Germline values: CDR1 MNHNY, CDR2 SVGAGI (reference sequence). CDR3 sequence: CASSLGTGLGQPQHF. The CDR3 DNA reads TGTGCCAGCAGTCTTGGGACAGGGTTAGGTCAGCCCCAGCATTTT.

V and J are TRBV12-3 or TRBV12-4 and TRBJ1-1; D is unclear. Trimming took 7 bases from V and 1 from J, leaving 10 bases between them. CDR3 length equals 13 residues. The CDR3 DNA reads as TGTGCCAGCACCGCGGAAGCGAACACTGAAGCTTTCTTT. Residues: CASTAEANTEAFF.

This rearrangement joins TRBV19 to TRBJ1-6, with unresolved D. Germline assignment: CDR1 LNHDA and CDR2 SQIVND (reference sequence). This CDR3 spans 15 amino acids. V shed 3 bases and J shed 0 bases, with 6 bases lying between them. CDR3: CASSMGSSYNSPLHF. The CDR3 coding sequence is TGTGCCAGTAGTATGGGGAGCTCCTATAATTCACCCCTCCACTTT.

The chain joins TRBV7-3 to TRBJ1-6; perhaps TRBD1 as D (5 bases). Germline CDR1 SGHTA, CDR2 FQGTGA. Trimming removed 0 bases at V and 12 bases at J, with 12 bases between. This CDR3 is built from 14 residues. The CDR3 protein is CASSLTALGGPLHF. The CDR3 nucleotides are TGTGCCAGCAGCTTAACCGCTTTGGGGGGACCCCTCCACTTT.

The genes are TRBV5-1 and TRBJ1-2; D remains ambiguous. V lost 0 bases, J lost 8 bases, and 17 bases lay in between. The CDR3 is 15 residues long. Germline CDR1 and CDR2: SGHRS and YFSETQ. CDR3 DNA sequence: TGCGCCAGCAGCTTGGCCGGTGCGGAGGGTTTCGGCTACACCTTC. Translated: CASSLAGAEGFGYTF.

This clone was found once. This chain joins TRBV9 and TRBJ1-3, with D perhaps matching TRBD1 (5 bases). V was pared by 4 bases and J by 0 bases, with 11 bases between. CDR3 length equals 15 residues. Germline-derived CDR1 and CDR2 are SGDLS and YYNGEE. The CDR3 here is CASSSTGISGNTIYF. DNA of the CDR3: TGTGCCAGCAGCTCAACAGGTATCTCTGGAAACACCATATATTTT. The entire variable domain, with the rest obtained from reference TRBV9 and TRBJ1-3, is as follows: DSGVTQTPKHLITATGQRVTLRCSPRSGDLSVYWYQQSLDQGLQFLIQYYNGEERAKGNILERFSAQQFPDLHSELNLSSLELGDSALYFCASSSTGISGNTIYFGEGSWLTVV.

V is TRBV6-2 or TRBV6-3 and J is TRBJ1-6; 8 bases are a match to TRBD1. Germline V CDR1 and CDR2: MNHEY, SVGEGT. V shed 5 bases and J 9 bases; nucleotides not matched to a gene: 6. This CDR3 has 14 residues. This chain's CDR3 is CASSETGEGSPLHF. The CDR3 DNA reads TGTGCCAGCAGTGAGACAGGGGAAGGTTCACCCCTCCACTTT.

The chain combines TRBV7-8 with TRBJ1-4; D might be TRBD1 (6 bases). Trimming shortened V by 1 base and J by 2 bases, and 11 bases separated the two germline ends. Germline CDR1 and CDR2: SGHVS and FQNEAQ. The CDR3 runs to 16 residues. CDR3 sequence: CASSLVGGVTNEKLFF. The DNA of the CDR3 is TGTGCCAGCAGCTTAGTAGGGGGGGTGACTAATGAAAAACTGTTTTTT.

The rearrangement joins TRBV4-3 to TRBJ2-5; TRBD1 matches 11 bases. Germline CDR1 reads LGHNA; CDR2 reads YSLEER. The CDR3 extends over 18 amino acids. V lost 2 bases, J lost 4 bases, and 12 bases stayed unmatched. The chain's CDR3 is CASSQKQARTGGIETQYF. The CDR3 DNA follows: TGCGCCAGCAGCCAAAAACAAGCCCGGACAGGGGGCATAGAGACCCAGTACTTC.

In DNA, the CDR3 is TGTGCCAGCAGTGACAAACAGGGGGCGAACGGAAACACCATATATTTT. Protein product: CASSDKQGANGNTIYF. The rearrangement links TRBV25-1 to TRBJ1-3; 9 bases map to TRBD1. Trimming removed 3 bases from V and 4 bases from J; junction bases left unmatched: 7. Germline V gives CDR1 MGHDK, CDR2 SYGVNS. This CDR3 comprises 16 residues.

The chain joins TRBV7-2 to TRBJ1-2; TRBD1 aligns across 7 bases. The V and J ends lost 4 bases and 4 bases, in that order; junction bases with no gene match: 6. The CDR3 extends over 14 amino acids. The germline V gene encodes CDR1 SGHTA and CDR2 FQGNSA. The CDR3 DNA is TGTGCCAGCAGCTCCGCCAGGGGGTTCTATGGCTACACCTTC. Its protein is CASSSARGFYGYTF.

The chain has TRBV11-3 and TRBJ1-4, with D tentatively TRBD1 (5 bases). Germline lookup yields CDR1 SGHNT and CDR2 YENEEA. This CDR3 has 15 residues. Trimming removed 5 bases from V and 7 bases from J, with 17 bases in between. DNA of the CDR3: TGTGCCAGCAGCCCAGAGGGGTGGGTTCTTGAAAAACTGTTTTTT. Translated: CASSPEGWVLEKLFF.

The CDR3 here is CASRHYMDRSNSPLHF. The CDR3 coding sequence is TGTGCCAGCAGGCATTATATGGACAGATCTAATTCACCCCTCCACTTT. The chain joins TRBV7-2 to TRBJ1-6; D might be TRBD1 (6 bases). The CDR3 consists of 16 residues. Trimming removed 6 bases from V and 6 bases from J, with 18 bases in between. Germline V gene data show CDR1 as SGHTA and CDR2 as FQGNSA.